This is a list of T cell receptor beta chains from one sample in a study of T-cell memory formation after mild COVID-19. TCRdb called the 5' RACE reads again in MiXCR, with one record for every CDR3 protein. The data hold a few hundred thousand distinct CDR3 sequences, with roughly 24% observed a single time. The source material was PBMCs or a T cell subset sorted from them (not recorded which). The receptors shown here come from an adult woman who had mild COVID-19 (a few samples of this study predate the infection). Cell type and time point are not known. Each CDR3 is given without its conserved first and last residue. For some rows the clone size is stated as once, few or many, or as a class when expanded; others skip it.

size: .; J: TRBJ2-3; length: 12; V: TRBV24-1; CDR3: ATRSGTSTDTQY
size: .; J: TRBJ2-3; length: 13; V: TRBV12-3/TRBV12-4; CDR3: ASSYSGDVMDTQY
size: many; J: TRBJ1-3; length: 11; V: TRBV12-3/TRBV12-4; CDR3: ASRGTAGNTIY
size: few; J: TRBJ2-5; length: 14; V: TRBV7-3; CDR3: ASSPLAGGTQETQY
size: .; J: TRBJ1-4; length: 13; V: TRBV20-1; CDR3: SASQTSGQNEKLF
size: .; J: TRBJ2-7; length: 9; V: TRBV6-2/TRBV6-3; CDR3: ASSRQTEQY
size: .; J: TRBJ2-7; length: 12; V: TRBV2; CDR3: ATGRTSGSYEQY
size: .; J: TRBJ2-2; length: 15; V: TRBV6-1; CDR3: ASSEPWDPLRTGELF
size: .; J: TRBJ1-5; length: 11; V: TRBV7-2; CDR3: ASSLIGYQPQH
size: many; J: TRBJ2-1; length: 13; V: TRBV5-4; CDR3: ASSLEGTSGNEQF
size: few; J: TRBJ1-1; length: 12; V: TRBV29-1; CDR3: SVEGTGMNTEAF
size: .; J: TRBJ2-6; length: 17; V: TRBV25-1; CDR3: ASSGKTGGLSSGANVLT
size: .; J: TRBJ1-2; length: 12; V: TRBV5-1; CDR3: ASNIGPSDYGYT
size: few; J: TRBJ1-5; length: 13; V: TRBV7-8; CDR3: ASSLEVASNQPQH
size: .; J: TRBJ2-1; length: 10; V: TRBV6-5; CDR3: ASSAIDRKQF
size: .; J: TRBJ2-5; length: 13; V: TRBV20-1; CDR3: SARSGTILQETQY
size: .; J: TRBJ1-4; length: 13; V: TRBV12-3/TRBV12-4; CDR3: ASSPPTGGVEKLF
size: .; J: TRBJ1-4; length: 12; V: TRBV30; CDR3: AWSPTRLGEKLF
size: few; J: TRBJ2-1; length: 10; V: TRBV30; CDR3: AWSETRNEQF
size: .; J: TRBJ2-1; length: 15; V: TRBV9; CDR3: ASSVNKGGTLNNEQF
size: few; J: TRBJ2-1; length: 12; V: TRBV12-3/TRBV12-4; CDR3: ASRLSERGGHSR
size: .; J: TRBJ2-7; length: 14; V: TRBV12-3/TRBV12-4; CDR3: ASSLKGGRGSYEQY
size: .; J: TRBJ2-1; length: 13; V: TRBV7-6; CDR3: ASSYRDSRVDEQF
size: .; J: TRBJ2-7; length: 14; V: TRBV12-3/TRBV12-4; CDR3: ASSLAAGGYSYEQY
size: .; J: TRBJ2-2; length: 15; V: TRBV24-1; CDR3: ATSDLPTGANTGELF
size: .; J: TRBJ2-7; length: 12; V: TRBV28; CDR3: ASSPTRPGAEQY
size: .; J: TRBJ2-3; length: 11; V: TRBV20-1; CDR3: SAPRTGLDTQY
size: few; J: TRBJ2-3; length: 14; V: TRBV24-1; CDR3: ATSDPRTEDTDTQY
size: few; J: TRBJ1-4; length: 12; V: TRBV18; CDR3: ASSPRGRNEKLF
size: .; J: TRBJ2-7; length: 16; V: TRBV5-1; CDR3: ASSLMGQGTGLAHEQY
size: .; J: TRBJ1-3; length: 13; V: TRBV5-1; CDR3: ASSLQGSTGNTIY
size: .; J: TRBJ1-2; length: 11; V: TRBV24-1; CDR3: ATSDLGSYGYT
size: few; J: TRBJ1-1; length: 12; V: TRBV5-1; CDR3: ASSLAGFLPEAF
size: .; J: TRBJ2-2; length: 13; V: TRBV7-2; CDR3: ASSLVQPSTGELF
size: many; J: TRBJ2-3; length: 14; V: TRBV24-1; CDR3: ATSDGQGLLADTQY
size: .; J: TRBJ2-7; length: 14; V: TRBV7-9; CDR3: ASSPLGTSGGYEQY
size: .; J: TRBJ1-3; length: 16; V: TRBV4-1; CDR3: ASSQDPPSWNSGNTIY
size: .; J: TRBJ1-2; length: 11; V: TRBV5-1; CDR3: ASSLEGTRGYT
size: many; J: TRBJ2-1; length: 11; V: TRBV29-1; CDR3: SARGAGYNEQF
size: few; J: TRBJ1-1; length: 12; V: TRBV6-2/TRBV6-3; CDR3: ASTRQGRNTEAF